This T cell receptor beta chain was sequenced for a study of OX40 agonist ivuxolimab in advanced cancers. Study-wide context: Dose-escalation patients were diagnosed with hepatocellular carcinoma, melanoma, renal cell cancer or head and neck cancer. At 82.7% male, the cohort had a mean age of 60 years, ranging from about 23 to 79. Study-level findings and limits: Relative to CD4+, CD8+ T cells held more expanded clones on average.

V lost 7 bases and J lost 6, with 21 bases in between. This CDR3 has 15 amino acids. Per the germline V gene, CDR1 is MNHNY and CDR2 is SVGAGI (reference sequence). Clones were read by immunoSEQ multiplex PCR, and TCRdb kept only the in-frame ones, dropping some. The sample has approximately 55,000 clones, around 87% seen once. As for this clone: Antigen specificity is unknown.

The rearrangement uses TRBV6-6 and TRBJ1-1; maybe TRBD1 (5 bases). The TCR originated in an adult with an advanced solid tumor such as melanoma, head and neck, liver or kidney cancer. Sequenced here: CD4+ or CD8+ T cells sorted from blood, sampled in a trial of the OX40 agonist ivuxolimab. For the CDR3, the DNA is TGTGCCAGCAATATTTACGGGACCTCGGACGCTGAAGCTTTCTTT. Protein: CASNIYGTSDAEAFF.